These 9 T cell receptor beta chains originate from one sample sequenced in a study of cytotoxic CD8 clonotypes in ibrutinib-treated CLL. The method was immunoSEQ multiplex PCR; TCRdb's version includes in-frame clones alone and lacks a portion of them. The sample carries under 300,000 clones, under 80% recorded once. The sequencing here drew on PBMCs, taken after 24 months of ibrutinib treatment. The source is a human donor with chronic lymphocytic leukemia.

The genes are TRBV7-2 and TRBJ2-2; D remains ambiguous. The V end lost 7 bases, the J end lost 5 bases, and 14 bases lay between the germline ends. Germline values: CDR1 SGHTA, CDR2 FQGNSA. The CDR3 has 14 residues. The CDR3: CASIPIVGTGELFF. The DNA of the CDR3 is TGTGCCAGCATCCCCATAGTGGGAACCGGGGAGCTGTTTTTT.

The V call is TRBV4-3, the J call TRBJ1-2; D is possibly TRBD1 (6 bases). Trimming pared 1 base from V and 4 bases from J, leaving 13 bases between. This CDR3 is 15 amino acids long. Germline V lookup: CDR1 LGHNA, CDR2 YSLEER. The DNA for the CDR3 is TGCGCCAGCAGCCAAGTAGGGGACATTTCCTATGGCTACACCTTC. It yields the protein CASSQVGDISYGYTF.

This clone was detected a few times. The J gene is TRBJ1-2, the V gene TRBV2; possible D gene TRBD1, 6 bases. Trimming took 3 bases from V and 3 from J, leaving 14 bases between them. Per the germline V gene, CDR1 is SNHLY and CDR2 is FYNNEI. The CDR3 loop spans 15 amino acids. The CDR3 DNA follows: TGTGCCAGCAGTGATACAGGGTTCGTAGACTATGGCTACACCTTC. Translated, it gives CASSDTGFVDYGYTF.

This clone has more than one count but fewer than ten. The V gene is TRBV6-1, the J gene TRBJ2-3, with D unresolved. Germline CDR1 MNHNS, CDR2 SASEGT. This CDR3 has 15 amino acids. Trimming stripped 1 base from V and 2 bases from J, with 10 bases between. CDR3 loop: CASSEVLDLTDTQYF. CDR3 DNA sequence: TGTGCCAGCAGTGAAGTTCTCGACCTCACAGATACGCAGTATTTT.

This rearrangement joins TRBV2 to TRBJ2-1; no definite D call. Germline V gene data show CDR1 as SNHLY and CDR2 as FYNNEI. Trimming cost V 7 bases and J 10 bases, with 8 bases left between them. The CDR3 covers 10 residues. CDR3 sequence reads: CASIPTEQFF. The CDR3 nucleotides are TGTGCCAGCATCCCCACGGAGCAGTTCTTC.

The CDR3 DNA reads as TGTGCCTGGATCGGTTTGGCCCACACCTTC. Its translation: CAWIGLAHTF. The chain couples TRBV30 to TRBJ1-2; D unresolved. V lost 4 bases, J lost 12 bases, and 12 bases lay in between. Germline lookup yields CDR1 GTSNPN and CDR2 SVGIG (reference sequence). This CDR3 spans 10 amino acids.

J is TRBJ2-2 and V is TRBV2; TRBD1 matches at 9 bases. The junction had 4 bases not matched to a gene; V was cut back by 8 bases and J by 0 bases. CDR1 is SNHLY and CDR2 is FYNNEI in the germline V gene. The CDR3 runs 15 residues. CDR3 protein: CASRRDRANTGELFF. The CDR3 DNA sequence: TGTGCCAGCCGGAGGGACAGGGCGAACACCGGGGAGCTGTTTTTT.

The chain uses TRBV4-3 and TRBJ1-3; D unresolved. Between the trimmed V and J ends, which lost 0 bases and 2 bases, there was a span of 11 bases. The germline V gene has CDR1 LGHNA and CDR2 YSLEER. This CDR3 is built from 16 residues. CDR3 sequence (DNA): TGCGCCAGCAGCCAAGATGGGGTCGGAACTGGAAACACCATATATTTT. Residues: CASSQDGVGTGNTIYF.

V gene TRBV10-1 combines with J gene TRBJ2-7; no clear D gene. CDR3 size: 13 residues. CDR1 and CDR2 (germline): WNHNN, SYGVQD (reference sequence). V was cut by 4 bases and J by 3 bases, with 10 bases left in between. The CDR3 DNA sequence: TGCGCCAGCAGTGCGTCACAGAACTACGAGCAGTACTTC. Amino acids: CASSASQNYEQYF.